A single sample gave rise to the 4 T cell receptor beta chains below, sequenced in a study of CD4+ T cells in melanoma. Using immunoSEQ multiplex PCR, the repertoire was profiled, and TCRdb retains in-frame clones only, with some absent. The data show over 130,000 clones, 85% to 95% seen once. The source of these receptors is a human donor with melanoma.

Here the CDR3 DNA reads TGTGCCAGCAGTTTATGGGGACAAGACTATACCGGGGAGCTGTTTTTT. It translates to CASSLWGQDYTGELFF. V is TRBV27 and J is TRBJ2-2; tentative D call: TRBD1 (6 bases). This CDR3 is 16 amino acids long. From germline, CDR1 is MNHEY and CDR2 SMNVEV (reference sequence). V was clipped by 1 base and J by 5 bases, with 14 bases between them.

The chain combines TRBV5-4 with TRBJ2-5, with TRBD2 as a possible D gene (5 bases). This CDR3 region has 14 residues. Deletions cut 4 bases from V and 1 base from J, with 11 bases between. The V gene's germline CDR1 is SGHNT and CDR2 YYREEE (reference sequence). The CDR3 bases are TGTGCCAGCAGCCGCGCTCGGGGCCAAGAGACCCAGTACTTC. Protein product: CASSRARGQETQYF.

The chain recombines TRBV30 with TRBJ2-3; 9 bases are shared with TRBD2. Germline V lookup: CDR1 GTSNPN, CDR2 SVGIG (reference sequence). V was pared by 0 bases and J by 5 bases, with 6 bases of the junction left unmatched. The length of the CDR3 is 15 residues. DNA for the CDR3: TGTGCCTGGAGTGTTTCTAGCGGGGTTTTAGATACGCAGTATTTT. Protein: CAWSVSSGVLDTQYF.

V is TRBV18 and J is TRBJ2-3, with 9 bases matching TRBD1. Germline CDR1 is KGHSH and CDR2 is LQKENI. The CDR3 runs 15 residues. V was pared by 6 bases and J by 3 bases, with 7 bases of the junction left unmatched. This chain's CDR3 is CASSLRTGATDTQYF. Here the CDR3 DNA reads TGTGCCAGCTCTCTTCGGACAGGGGCTACAGATACGCAGTATTTT.